This T cell receptor (beta chain) was obtained from a study of chemoradiotherapy in HPV16-positive cancers. This clone was seen only once. The data were produced by immunoSEQ multiplex PCR, yet TCRdb's version contains in-frame clones alone and is incomplete. The data hold approximately 14,000 clones, with 60% to 85% observed a single time. This TCR derives from a human donor with HPV-associated anogenital cancer. Sampling took place from a patient who underwent chemoradiotherapy.

The CDR3 here is CASGPGGRAFF. CDR3 in DNA: TGTGCCAGTGGCCCGGGAGGGAGGGCTTTCTTT. The gene calls are TRBV19 and TRBJ1-1, with D hard to call. The CDR3 runs 11 residues. Trimming stripped 8 bases from V and 11 bases from J, with 15 bases between. The germline V gene has CDR1 LNHDA and CDR2 SQIVND (reference sequence).